Each of the 29 T cell receptor beta chains below was sequenced from the same sample in a study of T cell clonality in common variable immunodeficiency. Some clones are missing from TCRdb's copy, which holds only in-frame ones; the method was immunoSEQ multiplex PCR. The profile covers more than 65,000 clones, none occurring a single time. Sequencing used peripheral blood mononuclear cells. The receptors were gathered from a person between 18 and 75 years old in good health.

The table lists this clone with many counts. With the read ending 3 residues before the CDR3 end, the germline J gene is used to fill in that end. The chain couples TRBV19 to TRBJ1-1; D is possibly TRBD1 (6 bases). Germline-derived CDR1 and CDR2 are LNHDA and SQIVND (reference sequence). CDR3 size: 12 residues. The sequenced part of the CDR3 DNA is TGTGCGACCAGGGGCCGTCCCACTGAA. It encodes CATRGRPTE. The whole CDR3 region reads CATRGRPTEAFF.

At least ten counts were recorded for this clone. The junction differs from germline at one of its ends, possibly a read error. The read falls 3 residues short of the CDR3 end, and the missing part is taken from the germline J gene. J is TRBJ2-7 and V is TRBV4-2; TRBD1 might be the D (6 bases). The CDR3 is made up of 17 amino acids. CDR1 is LGHNA, CDR2 YNFKEQ, per germline. The CDR3 loop is CASSQEAEPGQSYEQYF. The CDR3 DNA, read in part, is TGCGCCAGCAGCCAAGAAGCCGAGCCTGGACAGTCCTACGAG.

This clone was counted at least ten times. The read terminates 3 residues before the CDR3 end, so the remaining end is supplied by the germline J gene. V usage is TRBV5-1 and J usage is TRBJ2-2, with TRBD2 matching over 10 bases. Germline values: CDR1 SGHRS, CDR2 YFSETQ. The trim removed 2 bases at V and 7 bases at J, leaving 8 bases unmatched. The CDR3 consists of 16 residues. CDR3: CASSLKREGLNGELFF. The DNA read from the CDR3 is TGCGCCAGCAGCTTAAAGCGGGAGGGCTTGAACGGGGAG.

The sample holds many counts of this clone. The missing CDR3 end, 3 residues past where the read stops, is filled in from the germline J gene. The rearrangement uses TRBV5-4 and TRBJ2-3, with TRBD2 matching over 9 bases. The CDR3 is made up of 16 amino acids. The V gene end was trimmed by 2 bases and the J gene end by 3 bases; junction bases not matched to a gene: 7. Germline assignment: CDR1 SGHNT and CDR2 YYREEE (reference sequence). CDR3 DNA, as far as it was read: TGTGCCAGCAGCTTACGTAACGCGGGAGGGACAGATACG. Translated: CASSLRNAGGTDT. The CDR3, in full, reads CASSLRNAGGTDTQYF.

The sample holds many counts of this clone. This CDR3 is CASSSPGQGIVDTQYF. The part of the CDR3 DNA that was read is TGTGCCAGCAGCTCACCGGGACAGGGGATCGTAGATACG. The chain uses TRBV5-4 and TRBJ2-3; 10 positions match TRBD1. The DNA ends 3 residues before the CDR3 does, and the rest of the CDR3 is filled in from the germline J gene. Germline CDR1 reads SGHNT; CDR2 reads YYREEE (reference sequence). Trimming took 3 bases from V and 5 from J; bases not matched to a gene: 9. The CDR3 extends over 16 amino acids.

Many counts were recorded for this clone. Read data end 3 residues before the CDR3 end; the end is taken from the germline J gene. The chain recombines TRBV12-3 or TRBV12-4 with TRBJ2-7; D is unresolved. CDR3 length: 11 amino acids. V lost 7 bases, J lost 3 bases, and 7 bases lay in between. This CDR3 reads CASKRYYEQYF. The CDR3 DNA, read in part, is TGTGCCAGCAAAAGGTACTACGAG.

This clone has ten or more counts. CDR3 sequence reads: CASSPMGTSNEQFF. The sequenced CDR3 bases are TGTGCCAGCTCACCAATGGGGACTTCCAATGAG. The chain uses TRBV18 and TRBJ2-1; possible D gene TRBD2, 6 bases. Coverage ceases 3 residues before the CDR3 finishes, and the germline J gene fills in the end. The CDR3 spans 14 residues. Germline V gives CDR1 KGHSH, CDR2 LQKENI. Trimming stripped 2 bases from V and 6 bases from J, with 11 bases between.

This clone showed up many times. The read comes to an end 3 residues before the CDR3 does, leaving the germline J gene to fill in the end. The rearrangement uses TRBV7-6 and TRBJ1-1; D is perhaps TRBD1 (6 bases). Trimming removed 5 bases from V and 1 base from J, with 11 bases in between. The CDR3 runs 14 residues. CDR1 and CDR2 (germline): SGHVS, FNYEAQ. Here the CDR3 reads CASSILGGNTEAFF. The sequenced CDR3 bases are TGTGCCAGCAGCATCTTAGGGGGGAACACTGAA.

There are many counts of this clone. The DNA ends 3 residues before the CDR3 does, and the rest of the CDR3 is filled in from the germline J gene. The chain combines TRBV9 with TRBJ2-1; 14 positions agree with TRBD2. Germline assignment: CDR1 SGDLS and CDR2 YYNGEE. The CDR3 spans 15 residues. V shed 3 bases and J 8 bases; nucleotides not matched to a gene: 4. The CDR3: CASSERGLAGDEQFF. The sequenced CDR3 bases are TGTGCCAGCAGCGAAAGGGGACTAGCGGGAGATGAG.

The table lists this clone with many counts. Sequencing ends 3 residues short of the CDR3 end; the germline J gene provides the rest. The chain recombines TRBV19 with TRBJ2-1; possibly TRBD1 for D (7 bases). The germline V gene has CDR1 LNHDA and CDR2 SQIVND (reference sequence). The CDR3 is 15 amino acids. V was clipped by 9 bases and J by 7 bases, with 22 bases between them. Here the CDR3 reads CASSRQGGFINEQFF. The DNA read from the CDR3 is TGTGCCAGCTCCCGACAGGGAGGTTTTATAAATGAG.

This clone came up many times. Sequencing ends 3 residues short of the CDR3 end; the germline J gene provides the rest. The chain employs TRBV12-5 and TRBJ2-7, with a tentative D call TRBD1 (5 bases). Germline CDR1 and CDR2: LGHNT and FRNRAP. The CDR3 is 13 amino acids. V gave up 2 bases and J gave up 3 bases, with 8 bases separating them. CDR3 in amino acids: CASGLSDSYEQYF. The CDR3 bases that were read are TGTGCTAGTGGTTTGTCTGACAGCTACGAG.

For this clone: The read gets to within 3 residues of the CDR3 end, and the germline J gene fills in the rest. The same CDR3 is also encoded by other DNA sequences in this sample. The chain couples TRBV20-1 to TRBJ2-1; perhaps TRBD1 as D (5 bases). Trimming stripped 5 bases from V and 4 bases from J, with 15 bases between. The CDR3 runs 14 residues. CDR1 and CDR2 from the germline V gene are DFQATT and SNEGSKA (reference sequence). The sequenced part of the CDR3 DNA is TGCAGTGCTTCCTCAGGGTCAGCATACAATGAG. This sequence encodes CSASSGSAYNE. The full CDR3 reads CSASSGSAYNEQFF.

This clone was detected many times. Sequencing ends 3 residues short of the CDR3 end; the germline J gene provides the rest. The chain employs TRBV29-1 and TRBJ2-7; D perhaps matches TRBD2 (5 bases). Germline loops: CDR1 SQVTM, CDR2 ANQGSEA. The ends were cut back, 6 bases at V and 2 bases at J, with 11 bases in the middle. The CDR3 is 12 amino acids. The sequenced CDR3 bases are TGCAGCGTGAAGGACGGGGCCTACGAG. Translating gives CSVKDGAYE. The entire CDR3 protein reads CSVKDGAYEQYF.

This clone has ten or more counts. Read sequence stops 3 residues before the CDR3 end, and the germline J gene provides the missing end. The J gene is TRBJ2-7, the V gene TRBV20-1, with D tentatively TRBD1 or TRBD2 (6 bases each). V lost 5 bases to trimming and J lost 0 bases, with 26 bases between them. Germline CDR1 DFQATT, CDR2 SNEGSKA (reference sequence). The CDR3 loop spans 18 amino acids. The CDR3 loop is CSAQKRRGGLLSSYEQYF. Partial CDR3 DNA: TGCAGTGCTCAGAAGCGCAGGGGAGGTCTTTTAAGCTCCTACGAG.

This clone appeared many times. The read finishes 3 residues shy of the CDR3 end, and the germline J gene is used to complete it. The rearrangement links TRBV10-1 to TRBJ2-1; the match to TRBD2 covers 9 bases. The germline V gene has CDR1 WNHNN and CDR2 SYGVQD (reference sequence). J lost 8 bases, V lost 6 bases, and 8 bases had no gene match. The CDR3 contains 14 residues. CDR3 amino acids: CASSGLASLHEQFF. CDR3 DNA (partial): TGCGCCAGCAGCGGACTAGCGTCTCTCCATGAG.

This clone showed up many times. The read gets to within 3 residues of the CDR3 end, and the germline J gene fills in the rest. The chain has TRBV18 and TRBJ2-1; TRBD2 aligns across 11 bases. After removal of 5 bases from V and 4 bases from J, the junction contained 4 bases not matched to a gene. The CDR3 totals 15 residues. The germline V gene encodes CDR1 KGHSH and CDR2 LQKENI. CDR3 DNA (partial): TGTGCCAGCTCATCATCTAGCGGGAGGTACAATGAG. This codes for CASSSSSGRYNE. The complete CDR3 sequence is CASSSSSGRYNEQFF. Variable domain in full (rest from reference TRBV18 and TRBJ2-1): NAGVMQNPRHLVRRRGQEARLRCSPMKGHSHVYWYRQLPEEGLKFMVYLQKENIIDESGMPKERFSAEFPKEGPSILRIQQVVRGDSAAYFCASSSSSGRYNEQFFGPGTRLTVL.

This clone was recorded many times. The CDR3 is cut off 3 residues early in the read; its end comes from the germline J gene. The V gene is TRBV9, the J gene TRBJ2-1; 10 nucleotides match TRBD2. CDR3 length: 19 amino acids. Germline V gives CDR1 SGDLS, CDR2 YYNGEE. J lost 7 bases, V lost 0 bases, and 16 bases had no gene match. The sequenced part of the CDR3 DNA is TGTGCCAGCAGCGTAGGTGTGCCTAGCGGGAGACTACGCGTGAATGAG. This sequence encodes CASSVGVPSGRLRVNE. The whole CDR3 reads CASSVGVPSGRLRVNEQFF.

The table lists this clone with many counts. The read stops 3 residues short of the end of the CDR3; the missing end is completed from the germline J gene. The chain employs TRBV20-1 and TRBJ2-1, with 11 positions matching TRBD2. Germline-derived CDR1 and CDR2 are DFQATT and SNEGSKA (reference sequence). The trim removed 5 bases at V and 6 bases at J, leaving 9 bases unmatched. CDR3 size: 15 residues. The CDR3 loop is CSALLTSGSINEQFF. The CDR3 DNA, read in part, is TGCAGTGCTTTACTCACTAGCGGGAGTATCAATGAG.

This clone has at least ten counts. The CDR3 extends 3 residues past the end of the read, so its final part is completed from the germline J gene. This sequence joins TRBV23-1 and TRBJ2-2, with D possibly TRBD2 on 5 matching bases. TRBV23-1 is an open reading frame whose function is uncertain. The length of the CDR3 is 19 residues. Between the trimmed V and J ends, which lost 8 bases and 3 bases, there was a span of 28 bases. The sequenced CDR3 bases are TGCGCCAGCCACCTCCCAATCGGTCTAGCTGAAAACCACACCGGGGAG. Protein: CASHLPIGLAENHTGE. The CDR3 as a whole reads CASHLPIGLAENHTGELFF.

Many counts were recorded for this clone. From the germline J gene comes the end of the CDR3, since the read stops 3 residues before it. The chain employs TRBV20-1 and TRBJ2-3; TRBD1 matches at 9 bases. Looked up from germline, CDR1 is DFQATT and CDR2 is SNEGSKA (reference sequence). V dropped 3 bases and J dropped 5; count of bases not matched to a gene: 9. The CDR3 length is 15 residues. CDR3 sequence reads: CSASVLNRGLDTQYF. CDR3 DNA (partial): TGCAGTGCTAGTGTACTGAACAGGGGGCTAGATACG.

This clone came up many times. Read sequence stops 3 residues before the CDR3 end, and the germline J gene provides the missing end. The gene calls are TRBV2 and TRBJ2-7; no definite D call. The V end was cut by 4 bases, the J end by 6 bases, with 19 bases between. The V gene's germline CDR1 is SNHLY and CDR2 FYNNEI. The CDR3 extends over 15 amino acids. The CDR3 bases that were read are TGTGCCAGCAGTGGCGCGAAAATACTTCCCTCCGAG. It codes for CASSGAKILPSE. The CDR3 reads in full as CASSGAKILPSEQYF. The entire variable domain, with the rest obtained from reference TRBV2 and TRBJ2-7, is as follows: EPEVTQTPSHQVTQMGQEVILRCVPISNHLYFYWYRQILGQKVEFLVSFYNNEISEKSEIFDDQFSVERPDGSNFTLKIRSTKLEDSAMYFCASSGAKILPSEQYFGPGTRLTVT.

This clone turned up a few times. The observed sequence ends 3 residues before the CDR3 terminus, with the missing tail filled in from the germline J gene. This rearrangement joins TRBV7-6 to TRBJ2-7; D gene unclear. Trimming took off 5 bases at V and 3 bases at J, with 14 bases between the two ends. There are 14 residues in the CDR3. Germline CDR1 is SGHVS and CDR2 is FNYEAQ. The part of the CDR3 DNA that was read is TGTGCCAGCAGCCACAATAAGGGTGACTACGAG. Residues: CASSHNKGDYE. Given in full, the CDR3 is CASSHNKGDYEQYF.

This clone was seen at least ten times. The CDR3 end is not reached by the read, which stops 3 residues before it; the germline J gene fills it in. The V gene is TRBV7-3, the J gene TRBJ2-1; D remains ambiguous. V was trimmed by 5 bases and J by 4 bases, leaving 18 bases between them. Germline lookup yields CDR1 SGHTA and CDR2 FQGTGA. The CDR3 is 16 residues long. CDR3 amino acids: CASSPQALLQYNEQFF. Partial CDR3 DNA: TGTGCCAGCAGCCCGCAAGCGCTACTTCAATACAATGAG.

This clone has ten or more counts. The read is 3 residues too short to cover the CDR3 end, so that end is filled in from the germline J gene. This chain joins TRBV19 and TRBJ2-7; D unresolved. The CDR3 contains 15 residues. With 3 bases removed from V and 3 bases from J, the gap between germline ends came to 15 bases. Germline lookup yields CDR1 LNHDA and CDR2 SQIVND (reference sequence). This CDR3 reads CASSIDRVGNYEQYF. The DNA read from the CDR3 is TGTGCCAGTAGTATTGATAGGGTAGGAAACTACGAG.

The sample holds many counts of this clone. The read ends 3 residues early relative to the CDR3; the germline J gene fills the gap. The V gene is TRBV12-3 or TRBV12-4, the J gene TRBJ2-1; D remains ambiguous. This CDR3 spans 12 amino acids. Trimming took 3 bases from V and 7 from J, leaving 7 bases between them. The CDR3: CASSLLRNEQFF. The sequenced CDR3 bases are TGTGCCAGCAGTTTGTTGCGGAATGAG.

Ten or more counts support this clone. The read stops 3 residues short of the end of the CDR3; the missing end is completed from the germline J gene. The V and J genes are TRBV6-2 or TRBV6-3 and TRBJ2-7; 9 nucleotides line up with TRBD1. Germline loops: CDR1 MNHEY, CDR2 SVGEGT. The CDR3 sequence is 14 residues long. V lost 6 bases and J lost 4; bases outside the gene matches: 7. CDR3 DNA, as far as it was read: TGTGCCAGCAGGCCCGGCGGACAGGGGTACGAG. Protein sequence: CASRPGGQGYE. From start to end, the CDR3 is CASRPGGQGYEQYF.

This clone was seen many times. The read ends 3 residues shy of where the CDR3 ends; the end is completed using the germline J gene. J is TRBJ2-5 and V is TRBV19, with TRBD1 matching over 8 bases. The CDR3 spans 14 residues. The V gene end was trimmed by 6 bases and the J gene end by 4 bases; junction bases not matched to a gene: 7. The germline CDR1 and CDR2 sequences are LNHDA and SQIVND (reference sequence). The sequenced CDR3 bases are TGTGCCAGTAGCGGACAGGGTATAGTAGAGACC. This gives the protein CASSGQGIVET. The CDR3, in full, reads CASSGQGIVETQYF. Drawing the rest from reference TRBV19 and TRBJ2-5, the complete variable domain is DGGITQSPKYLFRKEGQNVTLSCEQNLNHDAMYWYRQDPGQGLRLIYYSQIVNDFQKGDIAEGYSVSREKKESFPLTVTSAQKNPTAFYLCASSGQGIVETQYFGPGTRLLVL.

This clone was recorded many times. The read finishes 3 residues shy of the CDR3 end, and the germline J gene is used to complete it. The genes are TRBV7-3 and TRBJ2-7; 10 nucleotides agree with TRBD2. CDR3 length: 17 residues. V was clipped by 2 bases and J by 3 bases; unmatched bases: 10. Germline V gene lookup returns CDR1 SGHTA and CDR2 FQGTGA. CDR3 DNA, as far as it was read: TGTGCCAGCAGCTTAGAGGCTAGCGGGAGCATTCTCTACGAG. Its translation is CASSLEASGSILYE. The CDR3 reads in full as CASSLEASGSILYEQYF.

Many counts were recorded for this clone. The read is 3 residues too short to cover the CDR3 end, so that end is filled in from the germline J gene. The chain carries TRBV20-1 and TRBJ1-4; TRBD1 agrees at 9 bases. CDR1 is DFQATT and CDR2 is SNEGSKA in the germline V gene (reference sequence). Trimming cost V 0 bases and J 7 bases; bases outside gene matches: 6. The CDR3 extends over 15 amino acids. The CDR3 is CSARENRGPAEKLFF. The CDR3 DNA, read in part, is TGCAGTGCTAGAGAGAACAGGGGGCCGGCTGAAAAA.